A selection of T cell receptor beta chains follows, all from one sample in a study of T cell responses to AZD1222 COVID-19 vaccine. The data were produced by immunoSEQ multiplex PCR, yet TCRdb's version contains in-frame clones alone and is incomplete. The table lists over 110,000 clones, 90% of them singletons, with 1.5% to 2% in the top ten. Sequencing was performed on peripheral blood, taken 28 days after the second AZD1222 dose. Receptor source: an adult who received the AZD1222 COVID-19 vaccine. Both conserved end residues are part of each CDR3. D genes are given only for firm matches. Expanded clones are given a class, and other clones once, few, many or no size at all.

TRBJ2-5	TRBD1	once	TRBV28	CASSSRLDRAQETQYF	TGTGCCAGCAGTTCCCGATTGGACAGGGCGCAAGAGACCCAGTACTTC
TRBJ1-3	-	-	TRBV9	CASSGTMGGSGNTIYF	TGTGCCAGCAGCGGAACGATGGGGGGGTCTGGAAACACCATATATTTT
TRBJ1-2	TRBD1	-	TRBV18	CASSPGTAQGGYTF	TGTGCCAGCTCACCTGGGACAGCTCAGGGGGGCTACACCTTC
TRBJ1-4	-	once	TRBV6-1	CASSEYGRKLFF	TGTGCCAGCAGTGAATACGGTAGGAAACTGTTTTTT
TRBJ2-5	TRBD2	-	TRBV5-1	CASSLGSSGGAETQYF	TGCGCCAGCAGCTTGGGGTCTAGCGGGGGGGCGGAGACCCAGTACTTC
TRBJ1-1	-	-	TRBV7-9	CASSAAGLNTEAFF	TGTGCCAGCAGCGCCGCGGGACTAAACACTGAAGCTTTCTTT
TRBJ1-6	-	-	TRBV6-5	CASSLISYNSPLHF	TGTGCCAGCAGTTTAATCTCCTATAATTCACCCCTCCACTTT
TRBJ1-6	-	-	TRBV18	CASSPAPPGSLNSPLHF	TGTGCCAGCTCACCGGCCCCACCCGGGTCCCTTAATTCACCCCTCCACTTT
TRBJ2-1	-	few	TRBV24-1	CATSHTGKHEQFF	TGTGCCACCAGCCACACAGGGAAACATGAGCAGTTCTTC
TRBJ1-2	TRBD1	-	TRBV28	CASSSPSGGSGGYTF	TGTGCCAGCAGTTCCCCCTCAGGGGGCTCAGGTGGCTACACCTTC
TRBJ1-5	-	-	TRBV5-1	CASSSPPGMTNQPQHF	TGCGCCAGCAGCTCCCCCCCAGGTATGACCAATCAGCCCCAGCATTTT
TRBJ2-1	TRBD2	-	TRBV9	CASSFGTSGSNEQFF	TGTGCCAGCAGCTTCGGGACTAGCGGGAGCAATGAGCAGTTCTTC
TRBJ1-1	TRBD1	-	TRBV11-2	CASSYSGTGAFTEAFF	TGTGCCAGCAGCTATTCCGGGACAGGGGCGTTCACTGAAGCTTTCTTT
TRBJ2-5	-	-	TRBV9	CASSGGRQTQYF	TGTGCCAGCAGCGGGGGGAGGCAGACCCAGTACTTC
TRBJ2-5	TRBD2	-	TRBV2	CASRNRAGGETQYF	TGTGCCAGCAGAAATCGAGCGGGAGGAGAGACCCAGTACTTC
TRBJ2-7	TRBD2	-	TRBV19	CASSIGLVEDEQYF	TGTGCCAGTAGTATCGGACTAGTTGAAGACGAGCAGTACTTC
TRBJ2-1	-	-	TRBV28	CASSFYLLGEQFF	TGTGCCAGCAGTTTTTACCTCCTGGGTGAGCAGTTCTTC
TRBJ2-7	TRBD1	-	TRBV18	CASSPNSGQVYEQYF	TGTGCCAGCTCACCAAACTCGGGACAGGTCTACGAGCAGTACTTC
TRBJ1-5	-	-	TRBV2	CASVQLLNQPQHF	TGTGCCAGCGTACAGCTTCTCAATCAGCCCCAGCATTTT
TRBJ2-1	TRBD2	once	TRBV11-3	CASRGGDDEQFF	TGTGCCAGCAGGGGAGGGGATGATGAGCAGTTCTTC
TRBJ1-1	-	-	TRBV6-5	CASSYSTPRSEAFF	TGTGCCAGCAGTTACTCGACGCCCAGGAGTGAAGCTTTCTTT
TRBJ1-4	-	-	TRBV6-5	CASRPVGANEKLFF	TGTGCCAGCAGGCCCGTGGGGGCTAATGAAAAACTGTTTTTT
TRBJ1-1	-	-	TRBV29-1	CSVEWSTEAFF	TGCAGCGTTGAATGGTCCACTGAAGCTTTCTTT
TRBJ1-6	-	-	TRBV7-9	CASRTGGSPLHF	TGTGCCAGCAGGACGGGTGGTTCACCCCTCCACTTT
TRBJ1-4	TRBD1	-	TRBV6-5	CASRPQGAANEKLFF	TGTGCCAGCAGACCTCAGGGGGCAGCTAATGAAAAACTGTTTTTT
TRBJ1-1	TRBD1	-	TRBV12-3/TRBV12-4	CASKPRQGGEAFF	TGTGCCAGCAAACCCCGACAGGGAGGTGAAGCTTTCTTT
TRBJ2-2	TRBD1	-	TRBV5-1	CASSVNQGAQDTGELFF	TGCGCCAGCAGCGTGAACCAGGGGGCGCAGGACACCGGGGAGCTGTTTTTT
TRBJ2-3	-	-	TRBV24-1	CATSDRTGLSTDTQYF	TGTGCCACCAGTGATCGCACAGGGCTTTCCACAGATACGCAGTATTTT
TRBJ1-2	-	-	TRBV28	CASSFAGRGRSYGYTF	TGTGCCAGCAGTTTCGCCGGGCGAGGGCGAAGCTATGGCTACACCTTC
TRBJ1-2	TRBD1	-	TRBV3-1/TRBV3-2	CASSQDVGQGNGYTF	TGTGCCAGCAGCCAAGACGTTGGACAGGGGAATGGCTACACCTTC
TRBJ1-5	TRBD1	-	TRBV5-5	CASSLERQGTQPQHF	TGTGCCAGCAGCTTGGAGCGACAGGGGACTCAGCCCCAGCATTTT
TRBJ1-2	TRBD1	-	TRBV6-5	CASSRGQGLGYTF	TGTGCCAGCAGTAGAGGACAGGGACTTGGCTACACCTTC
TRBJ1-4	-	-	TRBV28	CASSFHRGRGNEKLFF	TGTGCCAGCAGTTTTCACCGGGGCAGAGGGAATGAAAAACTGTTTTTT
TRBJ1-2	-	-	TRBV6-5	CASSPRTAPGGYTF	TGTGCCAGCAGTCCTCGGACAGCCCCTGGTGGCTACACCTTC
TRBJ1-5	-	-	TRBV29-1	CSVTEGTQPQHF	TGCAGCGTTACGGAGGGTACCCAGCCCCAGCATTTT
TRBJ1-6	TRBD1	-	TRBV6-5	CASSSDRAGSPLHF	TGTGCCAGCAGTTCCGACAGGGCAGGCTCACCCCTCCACTTT
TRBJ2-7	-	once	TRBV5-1	CASSLWTGASTYEQYF	TGCGCCAGCAGCTTGTGGACGGGGGCGTCGACCTACGAGCAGTACTTC
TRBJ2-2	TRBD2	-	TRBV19	CASCSVPGGQAGELFF	TGTGCCAGTTGCTCAGTACCGGGAGGCCAGGCCGGGGAGCTGTTTTTT
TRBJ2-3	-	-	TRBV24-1	CATSGVGPTDTQYF	TGTGCCACCAGTGGTGTAGGGCCCACAGATACGCAGTATTTT
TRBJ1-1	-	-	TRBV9	CASSPRQAVNTEAFF	TGTGCCAGCAGCCCCCGACAGGCCGTGAACACTGAAGCTTTCTTT
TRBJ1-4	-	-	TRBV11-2	CASSLGQSATNEKLFF	TGTGCCAGCAGCTTAGGGCAGTCTGCAACTAATGAAAAACTGTTTTTT